Below are 20 T cell receptor beta chains sequenced from a single sample in a study of tumor and adjacent non-tumor tissue in lung cancer. The template was RNA from unsorted bulk tissue. Three rounds of nested PCR, following a modified ARM-PCR protocol, produced the TCRbeta library. TCRdb reprocessed the multiplex PCR reads with MiXCR, giving one entry per CDR3 protein. The sample has fewer than 80,000 distinct CDR3 sequences; around 70% are singletons. Sequencing was carried out using lung tumor tissue. The receptors come from a woman in her seventies with non-small cell lung cancer.

V and J are TRBV10-1 and TRBJ2-1, with unresolved D. This CDR3 is 12 amino acids long. In germline, CDR1 is WNHNN, CDR2 SYGVQD (reference sequence). V was pared by 7 bases and J by 7 bases, with 11 bases between. Here the CDR3 DNA reads TGCGCCAGCAATGACCCAGCGAATGAGCAGTTCTTC. The encoded protein is CASNDPANEQFF.

In its sample, this clonotype was seen a few times. One end of the junction does not line up with germline, which may come from a read error. The chain links TRBV7-6 to TRBJ2-3; D is uncertain. The CDR3 covers 15 residues. Germline V lookup: CDR1 SGHVS, CDR2 FNYEAQ. CDR3 in DNA: TGTGCCAGCAGCTTAGACGATTCTGGCACGGATACGCAGTATTTT. Encoded protein: CASSLDDSGTDTQYF.

This sequence joins TRBV29-1 and TRBJ2-7; D perhaps matches TRBD1 (6 bases). The CDR3 has 11 residues. Trimming removed 6 bases at V and 5 bases at J, with 11 bases between. The germline V gene has CDR1 SQVTM and CDR2 ANQGSEA. CDR3 in DNA: TGCAGCGTAGTGACAGGTAACGAGCAGTACTTC. Translated: CSVVTGNEQYF.

This chain connects TRBV11-2 to TRBJ2-2, with no clear D. This CDR3 comprises 11 residues. With 6 bases removed from V and 7 bases from J, the gap between germline ends came to 6 bases. From germline, CDR1 is SGHAT and CDR2 FQNNGV. CDR3 protein: CASSLIGELFF. Written as DNA, the CDR3 is TGTGCCAGCAGTTTGATCGGGGAGCTGTTTTTT.

The count of this clonotype is one. The germline gene is not matched at one end of the junction; a read error may be the cause. The rearrangement uses TRBV28 and TRBJ2-5; maybe TRBD1 (6 bases). The CDR3 spans 17 residues. CDR1 is MDHEN, CDR2 SYDVKM, per germline. The CDR3 DNA sequence: TGTGCTAGCAGTTCCCCGGACAGCCTAGAAGAAGTTTTGACTCAGAACTTC. Translation gives CASSSPDSLEEVLTQNF.

This clonotype was detected only a few times. Being one base from a much bigger clone, this may be a read error. This rearrangement joins TRBV30 to TRBJ1-2; weak D call: TRBD1 (6 bases). CDR1 and CDR2 from the germline V gene are GTSNPN and SVGIG (reference sequence). The CDR3 consists of 15 residues. V was clipped by 4 bases and J by 3 bases, with 18 bases between them. The CDR3, as DNA: TGTGCCTGGATCCCTCGGGAAAGGGGGTACTATGGCTACACCTTC. This sequence encodes CAWIPRERGYYGYTF.

The sample holds many counts of this clonotype. The chain combines TRBV20-1 with TRBJ2-3; D call uncertain. V lost 0 bases, J lost 6 bases, and 10 bases lay in between. The CDR3 has 13 amino acids. Germline values: CDR1 DFQATT, CDR2 SNEGSKA (reference sequence). The CDR3 is CSARDVNSDTQYF. CDR3 DNA sequence: TGCAGTGCTAGAGACGTGAATTCGGATACGCAGTATTTT.

This sequence joins TRBV6-2 or TRBV6-3 and TRBJ2-7; TRBD2 might be the D (5 bases). Trimming left V 8 bases short and J 3 bases short, with 20 bases between. Germline CDR1 is MNHEY and CDR2 is SVGEGT. This CDR3 comprises 15 residues. The CDR3 here is CASGHSSFGVYEQYF. CDR3 DNA: TGTGCCAGCGGCCATTCTAGCTTCGGGGTCTACGAGCAGTACTTC.

This clonotype was recorded once. The J gene is TRBJ2-5, the V gene TRBV20-1; no clear D gene. Germline V gene lookup returns CDR1 DFQATT and CDR2 SNEGSKA (reference sequence). The CDR3 has 11 residues. The DNA of the CDR3 is TGCACTGTAAGCAGTAGGGAGACCCAGTACTTC. Translated, it gives CTVSSRETQYF.

This clonotype showed up just once. One end of the junction fails to match germline, which may point to a read error. This chain uses TRBV4-2 with TRBJ2-7; TRBD2 aligns across 11 bases. There are 19 residues in the CDR3. Per the germline V gene, CDR1 is LGHNA and CDR2 is YNFKEQ. As DNA, the CDR3 is TGTGCCAGCAACCAAACACATCAGACCGGGACTAGCGGCTCCTACGAACAGTACTTC. Translating it yields CASNQTHQTGTSGSYEQYF.

By frequency in the sample, this clonotype is medium-sized. V gene TRBV29-1 combines with J gene TRBJ1-1; a possible D gene is TRBD1 (5 bases). There are 14 residues in the CDR3. V was trimmed by 1 base and J by 4 bases, leaving 13 bases between them. Germline V CDR1 and CDR2: SQVTM, ANQGSEA. CDR3 sequence: CSVEGGGEGTEAFF. CDR3 DNA: TGCAGCGTTGAAGGAGGAGGGGAGGGCACTGAAGCTTTCTTT.

A remark on this clonotype: One junction end disagrees with the germline gene, perhaps due to a read error. The rearrangement uses TRBV18 and TRBJ2-3; 14 positions match TRBD2. The CDR3 has 16 amino acids. Germline V gene sequence: CDR1 KGHSH, CDR2 LQKENI. CDR3 DNA sequence: TGTGCCAGCTCATCGGGGACTAGCGGGGGCACAGATACGCACTATTTT. It translates to CASSSGTSGGTDTHYF.

On this clonotype itself: Lacking the conserved final phenylalanine or tryptophan, this CDR3 likely reflects a read error. The limits of the CDR3 on the DNA are not certain, so only TCRdb's listed CDR3 is given. J is TRBJ1-1 and V is TRBV14. A total of 13 residues make up the CDR3, ends included. Germline V gene lookup returns CDR1 SGHDN and CDR2 FVKESK. This CDR3 reads CASSQTEMAEAFS.

Regarding this clonotype: Here the CDR3 omits its conserved ending phenylalanine or tryptophan, so a read error is the likely source. The DNA is left out, because the CDR3 cannot be placed on it with certainty; the CDR3 is given as TCRdb lists it. The rearrangement joins TRBV10-2 to TRBJ2-7; no DNA check was done on the table's D call, TRBD2. Germline CDR1 reads WSHSY; CDR2 reads SAAADI. Including both end residues, the CDR3 is 15 amino acids long. CDR3 sequence: CASSDLGLAGYEQYL.

This clonotype turned up a few times. This may arise from a read error, as a much more abundant clone is one base away. The J gene is TRBJ1-2, the V gene TRBV6-1, with 10 bases aligning to TRBD1. Germline values: CDR1 MNHNS, CDR2 SASEGT. The CDR3 contains 16 residues. V dropped 1 base and J dropped 9; count of bases not matched to a gene: 11. The CDR3, as DNA: TGTGCCAGCAGTGAAGGGCTAGGACAGGGGGGTTATAGCTACACCTTC. It codes for CASSEGLGQGGYSYTF.

Worth noting for this clonotype: This may arise from a read error, as a much more abundant clone is one base away. V gene TRBV5-1 combines with J gene TRBJ2-7, with 7 bases fitting TRBD1. The end of the DNA aligns better with TRBJ2-1, so the J call may be wrong. CDR3 length equals 15 residues. Germline CDR1 SGHRS, CDR2 YFSETQ. The chain's CDR3 is CASSTGQDHGYEQFF. DNA for the CDR3: TGCGCCAGCAGCACCGGACAGGACCACGGCTACGAGCAGTTCTTC.

A remark on this clonotype: The junction and the germline gene differ at one end; a read error may be behind it. The chain uses TRBV29-1 and TRBJ1-1; 8 bases fit TRBD1. Germline V lookup: CDR1 SQVTM, CDR2 ANQGSEA. This CDR3 comprises 14 residues. CDR3 DNA sequence: TGCAGGGTTGCCAACAGGGGGACGAACACTGAAGCTTTCTTT. Protein product: CRVANRGTNTEAFF.

The chain joins TRBV6-5 to TRBJ1-5, with D perhaps TRBD1 (5 bases). This CDR3 has 13 residues. Germline V gene sequence: CDR1 MNHEY, CDR2 SVGAGI. CDR3 DNA: TGTGGAAGTGCAGGGTACAGCAATCAGCCCCAGCATTTT. Protein: CGSAGYSNQPQHF.

Regarding this clonotype: A read error may explain this, as a much larger clone is one base away. The chain has TRBV5-1 and TRBJ2-1; D gene unclear. Germline lookup yields CDR1 SGHRS and CDR2 YFSETQ. V lost 0 bases to trimming and J lost 8 bases, with 6 bases between them. This CDR3 spans 12 amino acids. The CDR3 coding sequence is TGCGCCAGCAGCTTGGTCCCCTATGAGCAGTTCTTC. Translated, it gives CASSLVPYEQFF. The full variable domain, with the rest looked up from reference TRBV5-1 and TRBJ2-1, is KAGVTQTPRYLIKTRGQQVTLSCSPISGHRSVSWYQQTPGQGLQFLFEYFSETQRNKGNFPGRFSGRQFSNSRSEMNVSTLELGDSALYLCASSLVPYEQFFGPGTRLTVL.

V is TRBV20-1 and J is TRBJ2-3; D might be TRBD2 (6 bases). The CDR3 has 16 residues. CDR1 and CDR2 from the germline V gene are DFQATT and SNEGSKA (reference sequence). V gave up 3 bases and J gave up 4 bases, with 20 bases separating them. CDR3 in amino acids: CSARGSSVIWADTQYF. CDR3 bases: TGCAGTGCTAGGGGGTCTAGCGTGATTTGGGCAGATACGCAGTATTTT.